A single TCR beta chain is shown here with its context. Other DNA sequences in the sample encode the same CDR3. These data originate in a study of blood T cell repertoires in COVID-19. From germline, CDR1 is SGHNT and CDR2 YYREEE (reference sequence). Trimming took 2 bases from V and 4 from J, leaving 9 bases between them. The CDR3 contains 13 residues. The repertoire was sequenced with immunoSEQ multiplex PCR; TCRdb's copy has only in-frame clones and lacks some. The profile shows 350,000 to 400,000 clones, more than 75% of them singletons. The rearrangement joins TRBV5-4 to TRBJ1-1, with D unclear. This TCR was sampled from a woman aged 25 to 39 with acute COVID-19. The sample taken for sequencing was PBMCs or T cells enriched from blood (not recorded which). The CDR3 DNA is TGTGCCAGCAGCTTAGGTGGAGGCACTGAAGCTTTCTTT. Protein product: CASSLGGGTEAFF.